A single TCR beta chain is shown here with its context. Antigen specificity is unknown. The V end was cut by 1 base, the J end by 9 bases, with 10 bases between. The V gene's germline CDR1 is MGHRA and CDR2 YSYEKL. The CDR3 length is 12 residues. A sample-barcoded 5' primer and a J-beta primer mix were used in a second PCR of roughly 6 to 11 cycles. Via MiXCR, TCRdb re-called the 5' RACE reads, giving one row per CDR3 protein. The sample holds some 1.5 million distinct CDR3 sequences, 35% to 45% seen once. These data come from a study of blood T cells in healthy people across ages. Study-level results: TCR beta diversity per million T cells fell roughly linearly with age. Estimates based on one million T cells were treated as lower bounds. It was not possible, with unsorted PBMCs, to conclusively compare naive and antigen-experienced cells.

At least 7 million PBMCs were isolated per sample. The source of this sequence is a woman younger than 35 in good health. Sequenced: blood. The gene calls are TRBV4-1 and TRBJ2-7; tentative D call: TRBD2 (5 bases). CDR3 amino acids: CASSQAEGAQYF. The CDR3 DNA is TGCGCCAGCAGCCAAGCAGAGGGAGCGCAGTACTTC.